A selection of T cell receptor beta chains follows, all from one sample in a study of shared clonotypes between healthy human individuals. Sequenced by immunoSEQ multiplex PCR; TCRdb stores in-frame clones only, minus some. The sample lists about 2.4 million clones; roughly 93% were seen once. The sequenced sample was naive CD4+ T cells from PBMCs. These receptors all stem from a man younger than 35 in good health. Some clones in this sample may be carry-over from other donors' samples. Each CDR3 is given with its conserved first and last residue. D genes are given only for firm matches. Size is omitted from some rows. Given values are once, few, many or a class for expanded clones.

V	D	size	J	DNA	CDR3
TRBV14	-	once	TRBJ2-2	TGTGCCAGCAGCCAAGATTGGGGAGACACCGGGGAGCTGTTTTTT	CASSQDWGDTGELFF
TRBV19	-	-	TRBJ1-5	TGTGCCAGTAGTATCGGTGTCCCAAGATTCAATCAGCCCCAGCATTTT	CASSIGVPRFNQPQHF
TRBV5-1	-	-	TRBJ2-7	TGCGCCAGCAGCTTGGGACTAGTTGGCGAGCAGTACTTC	CASSLGLVGEQYF
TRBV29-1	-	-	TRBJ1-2	TGCAGCGTTGCTGTAAGGGGGGGCGGTGGCTACACCTTC	CSVAVRGGGGYTF
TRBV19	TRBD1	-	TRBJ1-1	TGTGCCAGTAGTCCAAGGACAGGGGACATGAACACTGAAGCTTTCTTT	CASSPRTGDMNTEAFF
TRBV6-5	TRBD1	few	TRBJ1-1	TGTGCCAGTACAGGGGACACTGAAGCTTTCTTT	CASTGDTEAFF
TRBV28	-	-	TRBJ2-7	TGTGCCAGCTCGCCATCGAGCTCCTACGAGCAGTACTTC	CASSPSSSYEQYF
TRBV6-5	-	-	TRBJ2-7	TGTGCCAGCAGTTACTCTTGGGACGAGCAGTACTTC	CASSYSWDEQYF
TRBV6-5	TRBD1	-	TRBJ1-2	TGTGCCAGCAGTTATGGACAGGGGCCTAACTATGGCTACACCTTC	CASSYGQGPNYGYTF
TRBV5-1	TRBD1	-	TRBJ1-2	TGCGCCAGCCAGGGGCAGGGGGAAAACTATGGCTACACCTTC	CASQGQGENYGYTF
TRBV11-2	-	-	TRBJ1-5	TGTGCCAGCAGCTTAGAGATTGGCCACAATCAGCCCCAGCATTTT	CASSLEIGHNQPQHF
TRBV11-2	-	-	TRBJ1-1	TGTGCCAGCAGCTTAGTGCCCGGTGAAGCTTTCTTT	CASSLVPGEAFF
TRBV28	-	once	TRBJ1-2	TGTGCCAGCAGTTTAGTGGCCCTTAACTATGGCTACACCTTC	CASSLVALNYGYTF